This T cell receptor (beta chain) was obtained from a study of T cells in localized non-small cell lung cancer. Study findings and constraints: A higher density of T cells in blood coincided with extended overall survival. Only one tumor region went through sequencing, so heterogeneity may still be there. Appearing in adjacent lung were a median 57 of the top 100 tumor clones.

Clones were sequenced by immunoSEQ multiplex PCR, and TCRdb holds only the in-frame ones, with some missing. Of some 55,000 clones in the sample, approximately 80% were seen once. Regarding this clone: Its antigen is undetermined.

This CDR3 region has 13 residues. Germline V CDR1 and CDR2: SGHNT, YYREEE (reference sequence). The V end was cut by 0 bases, the J end by 6 bases, with 9 bases between. The receptor was isolated from an older female donor with stage II squamous cell lung carcinoma. This sample comprised peripheral blood, obtained before any cancer treatment. This chain connects TRBV5-4 to TRBJ1-1; D not certain. The CDR3, as DNA: TGTGCCAGCAGCTTGGCCCTGGGATCTGAAGCTTTCTTT. As protein: CASSLALGSEAFF. The full variable domain, with the rest looked up from reference TRBV5-4 and TRBJ1-1, is ETGVTQSPTHLIKTRGQQVTLRCSSQSGHNTVSWYQQALGQGPQFIFQYYREEENGRGNFPPRFSGLQFPNYSSELNVNALELDDSALYLCASSLALGSEAFFGQGTRLTVV.